These T cell receptor beta chains were read from a single sample in a study of blood T cells in healthy people across ages. TCRdb re-analysed the 5' RACE reads in MiXCR, keeping a single row per CDR3 protein. Among about 830,000 distinct CDR3 sequences listed, about 59% were seen once. Sequencing input: blood. These receptors came from a man aged 25 to 40 in good health. Both conserved end residues are part of each CDR3. Fields, in order: V gene, J gene, clone size, D gene, CDR3 protein, CDR3 DNA. A D gene is named only where the DNA matches it firmly. Clone sizes are given selectively: once, few, many, or a class where the clone is expanded.

V: TRBV19; J: TRBJ1-5; size: .; D: .; CDR3: CASRGRGNQPQHF; DNA: TGTGCCAGTAGGGGGCGCGGCAATCAGCCCCAGCATTTT
V: TRBV6-1; J: TRBJ1-4; size: .; D: .; CDR3: CASRGAGASEKLFF; DNA: TGTGCCAGCAGGGGGGCAGGGGCGTCTGAAAAACTGTTTTTT
V: TRBV20-1; J: TRBJ2-3; size: .; D: TRBD2; CDR3: CSAFSGGNADTQYF; DNA: TGCAGTGCTTTTTCGGGGGGGAATGCAGATACGCAGTATTTT
V: TRBV20-1; J: TRBJ1-2; size: few; D: .; CDR3: CSAPPGRYDGYTF; DNA: TGCAGTGCTCCCCCCGGCAGATACGATGGCTACACCTTC
V: TRBV7-3; J: TRBJ2-1; size: few; D: .; CDR3: CASSSRRSSYNEQFF; DNA: TGTGCCAGCAGCTCCCGCCGGAGCTCCTACAATGAGCAGTTCTTC
V: TRBV4-1; J: TRBJ2-2; size: .; D: TRBD2; CDR3: CASSQDPTSGGNTGELFF; DNA: TGCGCCAGCAGCCAAGATCCGACTAGCGGGGGGAACACCGGGGAGCTGTTTTTT
V: TRBV5-1; J: TRBJ2-7; size: few; D: .; CDR3: CASSFRGGSSYEQYF; DNA: TGCGCCAGCAGCTTTAGGGGGGGGAGCTCCTACGAGCAGTACTTC
V: TRBV4-3; J: TRBJ2-1; size: .; D: .; CDR3: CASSQVLEGEQFF; DNA: TGCGCCAGCAGCCAAGTACTAGAAGGTGAGCAGTTCTTC
V: TRBV7-2; J: TRBJ2-5; size: .; D: TRBD2; CDR3: CASYAPGLRRKETQYF; DNA: TGTGCCAGCTATGCACCGGGACTAAGGAGGAAGGAGACCCAGTACTTC
V: TRBV20-1; J: TRBJ1-5; size: .; D: .; CDR3: CSARVGAPSNQPQHF; DNA: TGCAGTGCTAGAGTAGGAGCACCTAGCAATCAGCCCCAGCATTTT
V: TRBV4-3; J: TRBJ2-3; size: few; D: .; CDR3: CASSQDRRRTDTQYF; DNA: TGCGCCAGCAGCCAAGATCGGAGGCGCACAGATACGCAGTATTTT
V: TRBV7-2; J: TRBJ2-5; size: .; D: TRBD2; CDR3: CASSLSRPSGAWFKEQYF; DNA: TGTGCCAGCAGCTTATCTAGGCCTAGCGGGGCCTGGTTTAAAGAGCAGTACTTC
V: TRBV12-3/TRBV12-4; J: TRBJ2-1; size: few; D: TRBD1; CDR3: CASSFLDRGNEQFF; DNA: TGTGCCAGCAGTTTCTTGGACAGGGGCAATGAGCAGTTCTTC
V: TRBV6-4; J: TRBJ2-1; size: .; D: .; CDR3: CASSDSWGAGYEQFF; DNA: TGTGCCAGCAGTGACTCGTGGGGGGCCGGGTATGAGCAGTTCTTC
V: TRBV7-2; J: TRBJ2-3; size: .; D: .; CDR3: CATRGPNTDTQYF; DNA: TGTGCCACGCGGGGGCCCAACACAGATACGCAGTATTTT
V: TRBV20-1; J: TRBJ1-6; size: .; D: .; CDR3: CSASSQSQHSPLHF; DNA: TGCAGTGCTTCCAGCCAAAGTCAACATTCACCCCTCCACTTT
V: TRBV29-1; J: TRBJ2-1; size: .; D: TRBD1; CDR3: CSGGTGARYEYNEQFF; DNA: TGCAGCGGGGGGACAGGGGCAAGGTACGAGTACAATGAGCAGTTCTTC
V: TRBV3-1; J: TRBJ1-2; size: .; D: .; CDR3: CASSQGGLTGYTF; DNA: TGTGCCAGCAGCCAAGGGGGTCTAACTGGCTACACCTTC
V: TRBV7-2; J: TRBJ2-5; size: .; D: .; CDR3: CASSLVRTETQYF; DNA: TGTGCCAGCAGCTTAGTTCGTACGGAGACCCAGTACTTC
V: TRBV28; J: TRBJ2-5; size: .; D: .; CDR3: CASSRVSLQYF; DNA: TGTGCCAGCAGTCGGGTTAGCCTGCAGTACTTC
V: TRBV4-3; J: TRBJ1-6; size: .; D: TRBD1; CDR3: CASSLTTGDSPLHF; DNA: TGCGCCAGCAGCCTCACGACAGGGGATTCACCCCTCCACTTT
V: TRBV2; J: TRBJ2-7; size: .; D: TRBD2; CDR3: CASSAGLAGDEQYF; DNA: TGTGCCAGCAGTGCGGGACTAGCGGGGGACGAGCAGTACTTC
V: TRBV29-1; J: TRBJ2-7; size: .; D: .; CDR3: CSVRGSGEQYF; DNA: TGCAGCGTTCGGGGTTCTGGTGAGCAGTACTTC
V: TRBV12-3/TRBV12-4; J: TRBJ1-2; size: few; D: TRBD1; CDR3: CASSQTGGNLYGYTF; DNA: TGTGCCAGCAGTCAGACAGGGGGGAATCTCTATGGCTACACCTTC
V: TRBV29-1; J: TRBJ2-6; size: few; D: .; CDR3: CSAKEGATGANVLTF; DNA: TGCAGCGCAAAGGAGGGGGCGACAGGGGCCAACGTCCTGACTTTC
V: TRBV2; J: TRBJ2-3; size: .; D: .; CDR3: CASTPSGQRPDTQYF; DNA: TGTGCCAGCACCCCATCCGGACAGCGTCCAGATACGCAGTATTTT
V: TRBV19; J: TRBJ2-1; size: .; D: TRBD1; CDR3: CASSPDREVHEQFF; DNA: TGTGCCAGTAGCCCGGACAGGGAGGTGCATGAGCAGTTCTTC
V: TRBV7-8; J: TRBJ2-1; size: few; D: .; CDR3: CASSLAVLLTANNEQFF; DNA: TGTGCCAGCAGCTTAGCAGTGCTACTGACGGCAAACAATGAGCAGTTCTTC
V: TRBV11-2; J: TRBJ2-1; size: once; D: TRBD1; CDR3: CASSLGVGQAYEQFF; DNA: TGTGCCAGCAGCTTAGGGGTGGGACAGGCGTATGAGCAGTTCTTC
V: TRBV28; J: TRBJ2-1; size: few; D: TRBD2; CDR3: CASSGPLREATYNEQFF; DNA: TGTGCCAGCAGTGGCCCTCTACGGGAGGCCACCTACAATGAGCAGTTCTTC
V: TRBV20-1; J: TRBJ2-1; size: .; D: .; CDR3: CSAPLVTPYNEQFF; DNA: TGCAGTGCCCCCCTGGTAACCCCCTACAATGAGCAGTTCTTC
V: TRBV7-2; J: TRBJ2-3; size: once; D: .; CDR3: CASSLGFQASTDTQYF; DNA: TGTGCCAGCAGCTTAGGGTTCCAGGCGAGCACAGATACGCAGTATTTT
V: TRBV12-3/TRBV12-4; J: TRBJ2-1; size: few; D: TRBD1; CDR3: CASSRTGWEQFF; DNA: TGTGCCAGCAGCCGGACAGGGTGGGAGCAGTTCTTC
V: TRBV5-6; J: TRBJ1-1; size: .; D: TRBD1; CDR3: CASSLESDRWRFGNTEAFF; DNA: TGTGCCAGCAGCTTGGAATCGGACAGGTGGAGGTTTGGGAACACTGAAGCTTTCTTT
V: TRBV7-9; J: TRBJ1-2; size: .; D: .; CDR3: CASSFKGTYGYTF; DNA: TGTGCCAGCAGCTTTAAGGGGACCTATGGCTACACCTTC
V: TRBV5-1; J: TRBJ1-2; size: .; D: .; CDR3: CASSLKAGGTNYGYTF; DNA: TGCGCCAGCAGCTTGAAGGCAGGAGGGACTAACTATGGCTACACCTTC
V: TRBV7-2; J: TRBJ1-6; size: .; D: .; CDR3: CASSPPGGGGEPLHF; DNA: TGTGCCAGCAGCCCTCCCGGCGGCGGGGGGGAACCCCTCCACTTT
V: TRBV5-1; J: TRBJ2-7; size: .; D: TRBD1; CDR3: CASSRGTGADEQYF; DNA: TGCGCCAGCAGCCGCGGGACAGGGGCGGACGAGCAGTACTTC
V: TRBV9; J: TRBJ2-6; size: few; D: .; CDR3: CASRGDGLDSGANVLTF; DNA: TGTGCCAGCAGGGGGGATGGCCTGGACTCTGGGGCCAACGTCCTGACTTTC
V: TRBV7-8; J: TRBJ2-1; size: .; D: TRBD2; CDR3: CASSQGAGISSYNEQFF; DNA: TGTGCCAGCAGTCAGGGAGCGGGGATCAGCTCCTACAATGAGCAGTTCTTC
V: TRBV7-2; J: TRBJ2-7; size: .; D: .; CDR3: CASSLGRQNYEQYF; DNA: TGTGCCAGCAGCTTAGGGCGACAAAACTACGAGCAGTACTTC
V: TRBV2; J: TRBJ2-1; size: once; D: .; CDR3: CASSATGERFF; DNA: TGTGCCAGCAGTGCAACAGGAGAACGGTTCTTC
V: TRBV4-3; J: TRBJ1-4; size: .; D: .; CDR3: CASSPGRDRGGEKLFF; DNA: TGCGCCAGCAGCCCCGGCCGAGACCGGGGTGGGGAAAAACTGTTTTTT
V: TRBV24-1; J: TRBJ2-5; size: .; D: .; CDR3: CASAGLQYQETQYF; DNA: TGTGCCAGCGCGGGACTCCAGTACCAAGAGACCCAGTACTTC
V: TRBV9; J: TRBJ2-7; size: .; D: .; CDR3: CASSGGMSGAYEQYF; DNA: TGTGCCAGCAGCGGAGGGATGTCGGGTGCCTACGAGCAGTACTTC
V: TRBV5-6; J: TRBJ2-1; size: few; D: TRBD2; CDR3: CASSRQTSGGFGNEQFF; DNA: TGTGCCAGCAGCCGCCAGACTAGCGGGGGGTTTGGCAATGAGCAGTTCTTC
V: TRBV7-3; J: TRBJ2-7; size: .; D: TRBD1; CDR3: CASSPGTGFSEQYF; DNA: TGTGCCAGCAGCCCCGGGACAGGGTTTAGCGAGCAGTACTTC
V: TRBV4-1; J: TRBJ1-2; size: .; D: .; CDR3: CASSQDRGEGRGYTF; DNA: TGCGCCAGCAGCCAAGATCGAGGGGAGGGAAGAGGCTACACCTTC
V: TRBV20-1; J: TRBJ2-3; size: .; D: TRBD1; CDR3: CSATPGQGSTDTQYF; DNA: TGCAGTGCAACCCCGGGACAGGGCAGCACAGATACGCAGTATTTT
V: TRBV10-3; J: TRBJ2-7; size: many; D: .; CDR3: CAISEDSSYEQYF; DNA: TGTGCCATCAGTGAAGACAGTTCCTACGAGCAGTACTTC
V: TRBV12-3/TRBV12-4; J: TRBJ2-5; size: once; D: .; CDR3: CASSLLEGQETQYF; DNA: TGTGCCAGCAGTCTCCTAGAAGGCCAAGAGACCCAGTACTTC
V: TRBV6-6; J: TRBJ2-7; size: .; D: .; CDR3: CASSDSLGGGYEQYF; DNA: TGTGCCAGCAGTGACTCGTTAGGAGGAGGTTACGAGCAGTACTTC
V: TRBV12-3/TRBV12-4; J: TRBJ2-5; size: .; D: TRBD2; CDR3: CASSFNGASGGTIYEGTQYF; DNA: TGTGCCAGCAGTTTCAATGGGGCAAGCGGGGGGACCATATATGAAGGAACCCAGTACTTC
V: TRBV6-5; J: TRBJ1-6; size: .; D: TRBD1; CDR3: CASSYSTAGGHSPLHF; DNA: TGTGCCAGCAGTTACTCGACGGCAGGGGGGCATTCACCCCTCCACTTT
V: TRBV4-2; J: TRBJ1-2; size: .; D: TRBD1; CDR3: CASTPITDGQGNYGYTF; DNA: TGTGCCAGCACCCCAATAACCGATGGACAGGGGAACTATGGCTACACCTTC
V: TRBV9; J: TRBJ2-7; size: .; D: .; CDR3: CASSVRTGSSYEQYF; DNA: TGTGCCAGCAGCGTCCGGACGGGGAGCTCCTACGAGCAGTACTTC
V: TRBV29-1; J: TRBJ2-7; size: .; D: TRBD2; CDR3: CSVQAGASFGYEQYF; DNA: TGCAGCGTCCAAGCGGGGGCTTCTTTCGGCTACGAGCAGTACTTC